This TCR beta chain comes out of a study of blood T cell repertoires in COVID-19. Study background: Spain, Italy and the United States supplied samples that represented acute and convalescent COVID-19.

The CDR3 covers 13 residues. V shed 3 bases and J shed 4 bases, with 9 bases lying between them. Germline lookup yields CDR1 SNHLY and CDR2 FYNNEI. TCRdb keeps only in-frame clones here, not all; method: immunoSEQ multiplex PCR. The data show roughly 260,000 clones, with about 88% seen just once and roughly 10% held by the top ten. The chain has TRBV2 and TRBJ2-5; D is unclear. Sequencing used peripheral blood. The receptor's source is a young woman with COVID-19, enrolled during active disease. CDR3 DNA: TGTGCCAGCAGTGAGGAGCGTGCAGAGACCCAGTACTTC. Its translation: CASSEERAETQYF.